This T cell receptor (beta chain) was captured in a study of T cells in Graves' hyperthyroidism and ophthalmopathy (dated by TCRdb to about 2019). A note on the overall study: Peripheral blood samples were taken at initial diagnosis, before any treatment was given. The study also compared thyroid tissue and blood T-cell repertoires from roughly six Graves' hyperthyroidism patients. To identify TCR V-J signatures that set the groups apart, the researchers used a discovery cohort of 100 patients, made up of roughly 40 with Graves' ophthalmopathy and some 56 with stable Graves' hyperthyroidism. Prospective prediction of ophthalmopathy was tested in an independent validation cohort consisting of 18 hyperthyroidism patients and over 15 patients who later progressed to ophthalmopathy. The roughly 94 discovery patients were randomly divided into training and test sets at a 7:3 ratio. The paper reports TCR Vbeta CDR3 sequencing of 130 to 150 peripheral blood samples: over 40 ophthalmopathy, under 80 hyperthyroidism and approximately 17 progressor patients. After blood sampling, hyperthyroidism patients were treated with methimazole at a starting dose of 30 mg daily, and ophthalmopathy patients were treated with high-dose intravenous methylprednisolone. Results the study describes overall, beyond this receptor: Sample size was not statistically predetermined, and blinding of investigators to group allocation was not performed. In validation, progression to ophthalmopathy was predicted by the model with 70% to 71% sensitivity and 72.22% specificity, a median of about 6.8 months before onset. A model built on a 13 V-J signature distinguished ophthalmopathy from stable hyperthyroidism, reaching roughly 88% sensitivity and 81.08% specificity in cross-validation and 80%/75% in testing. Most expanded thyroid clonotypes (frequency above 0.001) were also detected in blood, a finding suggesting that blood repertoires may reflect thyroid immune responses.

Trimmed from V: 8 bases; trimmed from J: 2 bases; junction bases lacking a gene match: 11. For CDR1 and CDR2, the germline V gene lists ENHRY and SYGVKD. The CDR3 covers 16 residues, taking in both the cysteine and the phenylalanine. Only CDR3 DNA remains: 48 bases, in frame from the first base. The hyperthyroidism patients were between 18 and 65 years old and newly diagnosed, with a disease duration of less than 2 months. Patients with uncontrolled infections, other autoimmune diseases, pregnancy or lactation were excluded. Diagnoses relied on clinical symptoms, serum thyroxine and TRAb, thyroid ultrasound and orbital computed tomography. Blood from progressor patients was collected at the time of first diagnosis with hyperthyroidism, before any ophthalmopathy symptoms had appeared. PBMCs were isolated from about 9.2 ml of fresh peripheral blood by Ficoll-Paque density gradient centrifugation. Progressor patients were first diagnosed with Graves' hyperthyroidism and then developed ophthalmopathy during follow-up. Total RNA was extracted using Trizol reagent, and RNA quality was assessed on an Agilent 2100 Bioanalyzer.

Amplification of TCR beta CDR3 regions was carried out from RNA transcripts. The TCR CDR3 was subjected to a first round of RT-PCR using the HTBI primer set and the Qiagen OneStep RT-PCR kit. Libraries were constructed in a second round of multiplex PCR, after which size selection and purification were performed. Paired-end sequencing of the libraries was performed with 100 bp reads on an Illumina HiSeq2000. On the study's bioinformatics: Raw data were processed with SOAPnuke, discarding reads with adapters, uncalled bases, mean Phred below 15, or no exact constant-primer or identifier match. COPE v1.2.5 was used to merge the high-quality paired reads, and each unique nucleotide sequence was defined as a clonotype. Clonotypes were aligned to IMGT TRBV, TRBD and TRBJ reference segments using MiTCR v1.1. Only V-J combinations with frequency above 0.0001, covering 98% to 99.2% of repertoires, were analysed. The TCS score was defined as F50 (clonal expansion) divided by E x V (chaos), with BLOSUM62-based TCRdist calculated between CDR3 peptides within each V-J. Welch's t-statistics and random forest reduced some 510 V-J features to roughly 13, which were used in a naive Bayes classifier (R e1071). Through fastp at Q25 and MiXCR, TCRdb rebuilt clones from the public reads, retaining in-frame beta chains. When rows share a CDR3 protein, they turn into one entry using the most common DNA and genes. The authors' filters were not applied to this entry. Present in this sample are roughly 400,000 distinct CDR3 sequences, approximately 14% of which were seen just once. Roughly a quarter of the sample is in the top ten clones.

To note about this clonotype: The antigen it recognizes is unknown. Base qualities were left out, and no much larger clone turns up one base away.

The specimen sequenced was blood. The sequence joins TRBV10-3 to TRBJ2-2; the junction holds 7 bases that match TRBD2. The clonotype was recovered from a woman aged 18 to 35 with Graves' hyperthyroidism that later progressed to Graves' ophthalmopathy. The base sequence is TGTGCCATCTTCTCAACTAGCGCGAAAAACACCGGGGAGCTGTTTTTT. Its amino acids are CAIFSTSAKNTGELFF.